The present entry profiles one T cell receptor (beta chain) with its context. This CDR3 has 13 residues. V was pared by 7 bases and J by 1 base, with 10 bases between. The germline V gene has CDR1 KGHSH and CDR2 LQKENI. Using immunoSEQ multiplex PCR, the repertoire was profiled, and TCRdb retains in-frame clones only, with some absent. The sample contains approximately 38,000 clones, about nine tenths of which appear only once. This sample was taken from a study of T cell changes during pregnancy in multiple sclerosis. The gene calls are TRBV18 and TRBJ1-1; D is undetermined. The material sequenced was CD8+ T cells from peripheral blood mononuclear cells, taken in the second trimester of pregnancy. The TCR originated in a female donor with multiple sclerosis, enrolled in a pregnancy study. The DNA for the CDR3 is TGTGCCAGCTGTACGGGGTGGAACACTGAAGCTTTCTTT. Residues: CASCTGWNTEAFF.